The rows below give T cell receptor beta chains drawn from one sample of a study of PD-L1 blockade in urothelial cancer. The data were produced by immunoSEQ multiplex PCR, yet TCRdb's version contains in-frame clones alone and is incomplete. This table holds tens of thousands of clones, approximately 86% found once. The sample consisted of PBMCs, taken around atezolizumab (anti-PD-L1) treatment. Every receptor here comes from a man aged 60 to 69 with urothelial cancer. The CDR3 runs from the conserved cysteine through the conserved F or W. Fields, in order: D gene, V gene, J gene, clone size, CDR3 protein, CDR3 DNA. The D gene is left open where the match is weak. Only part of the rows carry a size: once, few, many, or a class if the clone is expanded.

D: -
V: TRBV5-1
J: TRBJ2-5
size: once
CDR3: CASSGGGPQETQYF
DNA: TGCGCCAGCAGCGGCGGGGGCCCCCAAGAGACCCAGTACTTC

D: -
V: TRBV9
J: TRBJ2-5
size: -
CDR3: CASSFRVGNQETQYF
DNA: TGTGCCAGCAGCTTCAGGGTGGGCAATCAAGAGACCCAGTACTTC

D: TRBD2
V: TRBV19
J: TRBJ2-1
size: -
CDR3: CATSLTSGGVYEQFF
DNA: TGTGCCACCTCTCTGACTAGCGGGGGGGTGTATGAGCAGTTCTTC

D: -
V: TRBV18
J: TRBJ1-1
size: -
CDR3: CASSPSGNTEAFF
DNA: TGTGCCAGCTCACCATCGGGGAACACTGAAGCTTTCTTT

D: -
V: TRBV30
J: TRBJ1-1
size: few
CDR3: CAWSVLMPGGNTEAFF
DNA: TGTGCCTGGAGTGTACTGATGCCGGGGGGGAACACTGAAGCTTTCTTT

D: TRBD1
V: TRBV4-3
J: TRBJ2-7
size: -
CDR3: CASSQVGGQGASYEQYF
DNA: TGCGCCAGCAGCCAAGTTGGGGGACAGGGGGCCTCCTACGAGCAGTACTTC

D: -
V: TRBV5-1
J: TRBJ2-3
size: -
CDR3: CASSLGRGTDTQYF
DNA: TGCGCCAGCAGCTTGGGGAGGGGCACAGATACGCAGTATTTT

D: -
V: TRBV19
J: TRBJ2-1
size: -
CDR3: CASSIGASEQFF
DNA: TGTGCCAGTAGTATAGGGGCATCCGAGCAGTTCTTC

D: TRBD1
V: TRBV7-9
J: TRBJ2-2
size: -
CDR3: CASTSGWTGNTGELFF
DNA: TGTGCCAGCACCTCCGGGTGGACAGGGAACACCGGGGAGCTGTTTTTT

D: TRBD2
V: TRBV7-9
J: TRBJ2-3
size: few
CDR3: CASSSLRGGGTDTQYF
DNA: TGTGCCAGCAGCTCGCTACGGGGGGGCGGGACAGATACGCAGTATTTT

D: -
V: TRBV27
J: TRBJ1-6
size: -
CDR3: CASSFDGTGALHF
DNA: TGTGCCAGCAGTTTTGACGGGACGGGAGCCCTCCACTTT

D: TRBD1
V: TRBV4-1
J: TRBJ1-2
size: -
CDR3: CASSPSSGQGDYGYTF
DNA: TGCGCCAGCAGCCCAAGTTCAGGACAGGGAGACTATGGCTACACCTTC

D: TRBD1
V: TRBV29-1
J: TRBJ2-3
size: -
CDR3: CSVHDRGGDTQYF
DNA: TGCAGCGTTCACGACAGGGGGGGAGATACGCAGTATTTT

D: -
V: TRBV15
J: TRBJ2-5
size: -
CDR3: CATSRDWQQETQYF
DNA: TGTGCCACCAGCAGAGATTGGCAGCAAGAGACCCAGTACTTC

D: TRBD2
V: TRBV30
J: TRBJ2-5
size: -
CDR3: CAWSDLWTSGAQETQYF
DNA: TGTGCCTGGAGTGATCTCTGGACTAGCGGTGCTCAAGAGACCCAGTACTTC

D: -
V: TRBV18
J: TRBJ2-1
size: -
CDR3: CASSPPEGYNEQFF
DNA: TGTGCCAGCTCACCACCGGAGGGATACAATGAGCAGTTCTTC

D: -
V: TRBV7-2
J: TRBJ1-3
size: -
CDR3: CASSLQRASGNTIYF
DNA: TGTGCCAGCAGCTTACAGCGTGCCTCTGGAAACACCATATATTTT